This T cell receptor beta chain comes out of a study of tumor-infiltrating lymphocytes in primary liver carcinoma. Note on this clonotype: Its antigen is currently unknown. An end of the junction differs from the germline gene, which may be a read error.

Synthesis of TCR beta cDNA was carried out from 450 to 500 ng total RNA with a constant-region primer. Slightly modified ARM-PCR with three nested multiplex PCR rounds yielded TCR beta libraries. For around 11 cycles apiece, the opening two PCR rounds ran with TRBV1-TRBV30 forward primers and a C-beta reverse primer. TCRdb re-called the multiplex PCR reads with MiXCR, one entry per CDR3 protein. This sample has 65,000 to 80,000 distinct CDR3 sequences; approximately 70% occur once, and the top ten carry roughly 25%. Bulk tissue was left unsorted, and RNA and DNA were co-extracted from approximately 20-30 mg of it. Over 80% viable tumor cells were present in every tumor sample. CDR3 length equals 12 residues. Germline V gene data show CDR1 as KGHSH and CDR2 as LQKENI. Whole-study results and caveats: The study found a significantly higher top-250-clone fraction in tumors than in blood (p = 0.039).

The clonotype originates from a man aged 40-49 years with primary liver carcinoma and hepatitis B virus infection. This sequence joins TRBV18 and TRBJ2-7; no definite D call. Sequencing was carried out using liver tumor tissue from sampling region 4. Regarding subset: tumor region T4, right-lateral pole. The CDR3 sequence: CDSSSSLYEQYF. CDR3 coding DNA: TGTGACAGCTCATCGTCATTATACGAGCAGTACTTC.